This TCR beta chain was captured in a study of T cell responses to AZD1222 COVID-19 vaccine. CDR3 length: 16 amino acids. Germline-derived CDR1 and CDR2 are LNHNV and YYDKDF (reference sequence). V was cut by 3 bases and J by 5 bases, with 17 bases left in between. Assay: immunoSEQ multiplex PCR; the TCRdb copy retains only in-frame clones and omits some. Here the sample spans tens of thousands of clones, around 80% being singletons. The chain links TRBV15 to TRBJ1-5; a weak D match, TRBD1 (5 bases). The specimen was peripheral blood, collected 28 days after the second AZD1222 dose. This TCR was sampled from an adult who received the AZD1222 COVID-19 vaccine. The CDR3 bases are TGTGCCACCAGCAGGGCGGGGGGGACGGTTGATCAGCCCCAGCATTTT. Translated: CATSRAGGTVDQPQHF.